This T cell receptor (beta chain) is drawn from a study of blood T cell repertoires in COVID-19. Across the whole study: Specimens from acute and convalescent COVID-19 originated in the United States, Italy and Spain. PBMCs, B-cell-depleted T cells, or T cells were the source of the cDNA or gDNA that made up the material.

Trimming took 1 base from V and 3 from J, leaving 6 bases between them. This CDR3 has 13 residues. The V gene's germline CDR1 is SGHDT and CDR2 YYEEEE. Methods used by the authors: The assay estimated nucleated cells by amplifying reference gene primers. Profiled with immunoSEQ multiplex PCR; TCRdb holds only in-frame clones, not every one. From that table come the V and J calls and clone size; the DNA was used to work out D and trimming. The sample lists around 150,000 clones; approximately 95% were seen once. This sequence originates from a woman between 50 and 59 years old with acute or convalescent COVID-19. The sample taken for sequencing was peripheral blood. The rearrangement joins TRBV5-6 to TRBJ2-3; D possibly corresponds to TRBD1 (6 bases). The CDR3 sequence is CASSLTGTDTQYF. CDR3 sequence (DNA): TGTGCCAGCAGCTTGACAGGGACAGATACGCAGTATTTT.